The 28 T cell receptor beta chains listed next were all sequenced from one sample in a study of blood T cell repertoires in COVID-19. Sequencing was performed with immunoSEQ multiplex PCR; in TCRdb, only in-frame clones are kept and a portion is missing. Found here are 100,000 to 150,000 clones, around 89% of them singletons; the top ten hold about a tenth. The sample taken for sequencing was peripheral blood. The receptors here all came from a man in his fifties or sixties with acute or convalescent COVID-19.

The chain combines TRBV2 with TRBJ2-1, with TRBD1 as a possible D gene (5 bases). The CDR3 covers 17 residues. Germline loops: CDR1 SNHLY, CDR2 FYNNEI. V was cut by 7 bases and J by 6 bases, with 25 bases left in between. The DNA for the CDR3 is TGTGCCAGCACGTGGGGCAGGATAGGTCTCGAGCGCAATGAGCAGTTCTTC. It translates to CASTWGRIGLERNEQFF.

This clone was counted between two and nine times. This rearrangement joins TRBV27 to TRBJ1-5; maybe TRBD1 (5 bases). In germline, CDR1 is MNHEY, CDR2 SMNVEV (reference sequence). Trimming shortened V by 8 bases and J by 2 bases, and 22 bases separated the two germline ends. The CDR3 spans 17 residues. CDR3 sequence reads: CASRGRGDPLGNQPQHF. The CDR3 DNA follows: TGTGCCAGCCGAGGGAGGGGAGACCCGTTGGGCAATCAGCCCCAGCATTTT.

This clone was seen only once. The V and J genes are TRBV19 and TRBJ1-2, with 7 bases aligning to TRBD1. Germline CDR1 reads LNHDA; CDR2 reads SQIVND (reference sequence). The CDR3 covers 14 residues. Trimming at V came to 5 bases and at J to 5 bases, leaving 8 bases not matched to a gene. The CDR3 DNA reads as TGTGCCAGTAGTCCCTCCCGGGGACAGTATGGCTACACCTTC. Translation gives CASSPSRGQYGYTF.

The chain is built from TRBV24-1 and TRBJ1-6; unclear D gene. Per the germline V gene, CDR1 is KGHDR and CDR2 is SFDVKD. The germline V and J ends were trimmed by 2 bases and 4 bases, with 8 bases remaining between them. The length of the CDR3 is 15 residues. CDR3 region: CATSDSAQYNSPLHF. In DNA, the CDR3 is TGTGCCACCAGTGATTCGGCACAGTATAATTCACCCCTCCACTTT.

The chain carries TRBV11-2 and TRBJ2-2; 7 bases agree with TRBD2. J was trimmed by 4 bases and V by 2 bases; bases with no gene match: 7. CDR1 is SGHAT and CDR2 is FQNNGV in the germline V gene. The CDR3 is 16 residues long. CDR3 nucleotide sequence: TGTGCCAGCAGCTTATTCGCTAGCGGAGTCACCGGGGAGCTGTTTTTT. Amino acids: CASSLFASGVTGELFF.

This chain connects TRBV6-2 or TRBV6-3 to TRBJ1-4; maybe TRBD1 (6 bases). This CDR3 has 15 residues. V gave up 4 bases and J gave up 6 bases, with 15 bases separating them. In germline, CDR1 is MNHEY, CDR2 SVGEGT. The CDR3: CASSSGGAFDEKLFF. The CDR3 nucleotides are TGTGCCAGCAGTTCGGGGGGGGCTTTCGATGAAAAACTGTTTTTT.

This rearrangement joins TRBV19 to TRBJ2-7, with 13 bases fitting TRBD2. CDR3 length equals 15 residues. Germline V lookup: CDR1 LNHDA, CDR2 SQIVND (reference sequence). Trimming took 3 bases from V and 4 from J; bases not matched to a gene: 3. DNA for the CDR3: TGTGCCAGTAGTATCCTACTAGCGGGAGGGTACGAGCAGTACTTC. It is translated as CASSILLAGGYEQYF.

This clone was observed once. The CDR3 spells CASSPMGGVQTQYF. CDR3 nucleotides: TGTGCCAGCAGCCCTATGGGAGGGGTACAGACCCAGTACTTC. The rearrangement joins TRBV7-9 to TRBJ2-5, with 7 bases that match TRBD2. V gave up 5 bases and J gave up 6 bases; unmatched junction bases: 9. Germline CDR1 is SEHNR and CDR2 is FQNEAQ (reference sequence). The CDR3 consists of 14 residues.

This chain's CDR3 is CASSPLPTGQGGTIYF. For the CDR3, the DNA is TGTGCCAGCAGCCCGCTCCCTACCGGACAGGGTGGCACCATATATTTT. V usage is TRBV7-3 and J usage is TRBJ1-3, with 8 bases fitting TRBD1. Trimming cost V 5 bases and J 9 bases; bases outside gene matches: 15. Per the germline V gene, CDR1 is SGHTA and CDR2 is FQGTGA. This CDR3 has 16 amino acids.

The CDR3 sequence is CASQTGSNTGELFF. CDR3 bases: TGTGCCAGCCAGACGGGGTCGAACACCGGGGAGCTGTTTTTT. The chain combines TRBV6-6 with TRBJ2-2; weak D call: TRBD2 (5 bases). In germline, CDR1 is MNHNY, CDR2 SVGAGI (reference sequence). Trimming took off 8 bases at V and 0 bases at J, with 10 bases between the two ends. The CDR3 totals 14 residues.

This clone was observed a single time. The rearrangement uses TRBV14 and TRBJ2-3, with D tentatively TRBD2 (6 bases). Per the germline V gene, CDR1 is SGHDN and CDR2 is FVKESK. The CDR3 is made up of 16 amino acids. Trimming took off 6 bases at V and 2 bases at J, with 18 bases between the two ends. For the CDR3, the DNA is TGTGCCAGCAGTCCCGGACTACCGATTAACACAGATACGCAGTATTTT. Translating gives CASSPGLPINTDTQYF.

The chain couples TRBV7-2 to TRBJ2-3; a possible D gene is TRBD1 (5 bases). The CDR3 sequence is 16 residues long. CDR1 SGHTA and CDR2 FQGNSA come from the germline V gene. V lost 3 bases, J lost 1 base, and 14 bases lay in between. The CDR3 nucleotides are TGTGCCAGCAGCTTCCCAGGGTTTAACGGCACAGATACGCAGTATTTT. Its translation: CASSFPGFNGTDTQYF.

The gene calls are TRBV5-1 and TRBJ1-2, with 7 positions matching TRBD1. Per the germline V gene, CDR1 is SGHRS and CDR2 is YFSETQ. V shed 5 bases and J 2 bases; nucleotides not matched to a gene: 3. The CDR3 totals 13 residues. The CDR3 DNA sequence: TGCGCCAGCAGTTCGGGACAGAACTATGGCTACACCTTC. Encoded protein: CASSSGQNYGYTF.

In DNA, the CDR3 is TGTGCCAGCAGCTTTGATTTGGGAGTAGATGGCTACACCTTC. This gives the protein CASSFDLGVDGYTF. V and J are TRBV27 and TRBJ1-2, with D uncertain. The CDR3 is made up of 14 amino acids. Trimming took 6 bases from V and 6 from J, leaving 17 bases between them. Per the germline V gene, CDR1 is MNHEY and CDR2 is SMNVEV (reference sequence).

The chain couples TRBV11-1 to TRBJ2-7; a weak D match, TRBD2 (6 bases). CDR1 SGHAT and CDR2 FQDESV come from the germline V gene (reference sequence). The CDR3 runs to 15 residues. The germline V and J ends were trimmed by 3 bases and 2 bases, with 14 bases remaining between them. The CDR3 is CASSFYRDLPYEQYF. In nucleotides, the CDR3 is TGTGCCAGCAGCTTCTACCGGGACTTACCCTACGAGCAGTACTTC.

The chain uses TRBV6-4 and TRBJ2-1, with a possible D match to TRBD2 (5 bases). Germline-derived CDR1 and CDR2 are MRHNA and SNTAGT. Trimming removed 3 bases at V and 6 bases at J, with 15 bases between. CDR3 length: 15 amino acids. CDR3 DNA sequence: TGTGCCAGCAGTGAGAATTCGAGGGCACGCAATGAGCAGTTCTTC. Amino acid sequence: CASSENSRARNEQFF.

The chain carries TRBV7-9 and TRBJ1-5; the match to TRBD1 covers 8 bases. Germline V CDR1 and CDR2: SEHNR, FQNEAQ (reference sequence). The V segment lost 4 bases and the J segment 0 bases; nucleotides outside the gene matches: 2. This CDR3 has 15 amino acids. CDR3 residues: CASSSGQVSNQPQHF. Written as DNA, the CDR3 is TGTGCCAGCAGCTCGGGACAGGTTAGCAATCAGCCCCAGCATTTT.

The chain recombines TRBV18 with TRBJ1-2; 8 nucleotides align to TRBD1. Germline lookup yields CDR1 KGHSH and CDR2 LQKENI. V trimming: 4 bases; J trimming: 1 base; junction bases outside the gene matches: 8. The CDR3 sequence is 16 residues long. The CDR3 protein is CASSLDRTGLNYGYTF. CDR3 sequence (DNA): TGTGCCAGCTCACTGGACCGGACAGGGCTTAACTATGGCTACACCTTC.

The chain has TRBV2 and TRBJ1-1; 9 bases line up with TRBD1. V lost 3 bases, J lost 7 bases, and 3 bases stayed unmatched. This CDR3 is 13 amino acids long. Germline V lookup: CDR1 SNHLY, CDR2 FYNNEI. As DNA, the CDR3 is TGTGCCAGCAGTGACTTGACAGGGGGTGAAGCTTTCTTT. Amino acid sequence: CASSDLTGGEAFF.

The chain carries TRBV19 and TRBJ2-1, with D possibly being TRBD1 (8 bases). The CDR3 totals 16 residues. Per germline, CDR1 LNHDA and CDR2 SQIVND (reference sequence). V dropped 7 bases and J dropped 1 base, with 17 bases sitting between them. Here the CDR3 reads CASNRAGQVSYNEQFF. Here the CDR3 DNA reads TGTGCCAGTAACAGAGCGGGACAGGTATCCTACAATGAGCAGTTCTTC.

CDR3 DNA: TGCGCCAGCAGCTTGTTGACGGGGGAGGAAAAACTGTTTTTT. This codes for CASSLLTGEEKLFF. The rearrangement uses TRBV5-1 and TRBJ1-4, with D tentatively TRBD1 (5 bases). In germline, CDR1 is SGHRS, CDR2 YFSETQ. The CDR3 spans 14 residues. The ends were cut back, 1 base at V and 8 bases at J, with 12 bases in the middle. Full variable domain (outside the CDR3, taken from reference TRBV5-1 and TRBJ1-4): KAGVTQTPRYLIKTRGQQVTLSCSPISGHRSVSWYQQTPGQGLQFLFEYFSETQRNKGNFPGRFSGRQFSNSRSEMNVSTLELGDSALYLCASSLLTGEEKLFFGSGTQLSVL.

The V call is TRBV9, the J call TRBJ1-3, with 7 bases identical to TRBD1. Trimming removed 0 bases from V and 4 bases from J; junction bases left unmatched: 4. The germline V gene encodes CDR1 SGDLS and CDR2 YYNGEE. The CDR3 covers 15 residues. Written as DNA, the CDR3 is TGTGCCAGCAGCGTAGCTCCGGGACAGGGAAACACCATATATTTT. This codes for CASSVAPGQGNTIYF.

The chain combines TRBV2 with TRBJ2-7; TRBD1 might be the D (5 bases). Germline CDR1 and CDR2: SNHLY and FYNNEI. The CDR3 runs 14 residues. V lost 8 bases and J 3 bases, leaving 17 bases between the germline ends. CDR3 coding DNA: TGTGCCAGCTCGACTCGGACAAGTGACTACGAGCAGTACTTC. Encoded protein: CASSTRTSDYEQYF.

This chain joins TRBV7-2 and TRBJ1-3, with D possibly being TRBD1 (5 bases). Per germline, CDR1 SGHTA and CDR2 FQGNSA. Trimming stripped 1 base from V and 3 bases from J, with 13 bases between. The CDR3 extends over 16 amino acids. In DNA, the CDR3 is TGTGCCAGCAGCTTAGGGCAGGGATGGGGTGGAAACACCATATATTTT. This codes for CASSLGQGWGGNTIYF.

The V call is TRBV7-3, the J call TRBJ1-2; 12 bases fit TRBD1. V gave up 5 bases and J gave up 4 bases; unmatched junction bases: 11. The CDR3 is 17 amino acids. Germline CDR1 SGHTA, CDR2 FQGTGA. CDR3 region: CASSPGGTGGAIYGYTF. The DNA for the CDR3 is TGTGCCAGCAGCCCGGGCGGGACAGGGGGCGCGATCTATGGCTACACCTTC.

The chain carries TRBV7-2 and TRBJ1-5; D ambiguous. Between the trimmed V and J ends, which lost 1 base and 5 bases, there was a span of 15 bases. This CDR3 contains 16 residues. CDR1 and CDR2 (germline): SGHTA, FQGNSA. The CDR3 sequence is CASSLVAGPAYQPQHF. CDR3 DNA: TGTGCCAGCAGCTTAGTGGCAGGTCCGGCGTATCAGCCCCAGCATTTT.

The chain carries TRBV5-4 and TRBJ2-1; tentatively, D is TRBD2 (5 bases). The germline V and J ends were trimmed by 0 bases and 2 bases, with 9 bases remaining between them. The germline V gene has CDR1 SGHNT and CDR2 YYREEE (reference sequence). The CDR3 runs to 15 residues. The CDR3: CASSLDRGAYNEQFF. CDR3 nucleotides: TGTGCCAGCAGCTTGGATCGGGGTGCCTACAATGAGCAGTTCTTC.

V usage is TRBV5-1 and J usage is TRBJ2-7, with TRBD1 identical over 7 bases. J gave up 1 base and V 3 bases, and 16 bases lay outside the gene matches. The CDR3 is 18 residues long. CDR1 is SGHRS, CDR2 YFSETQ, per germline. The CDR3 protein is CASSSRSPRQGRSYEQYF. CDR3 bases: TGCGCCAGCAGCTCTCGGTCCCCGCGACAGGGTCGATCCTACGAGCAGTACTTC. The full variable domain, rest sourced from reference TRBV5-1 and TRBJ2-7, is KAGVTQTPRYLIKTRGQQVTLSCSPISGHRSVSWYQQTPGQGLQFLFEYFSETQRNKGNFPGRFSGRQFSNSRSEMNVSTLELGDSALYLCASSSRSPRQGRSYEQYFGPGTRLTVT.